Presented here are 3 T cell receptor beta chains from one specimen sequenced in a study of T cell responses to AZD1222 COVID-19 vaccine. Repertoires were generated with immunoSEQ multiplex PCR, while TCRdb's copy carries only in-frame clones and drops some. The table lists 110,000 to 150,000 clones, under 95% of them singletons. The sequences come from peripheral blood, collected on day 0 of AZD1222 vaccination. The receptor set was obtained from an adult in good health.

This clone has a single count. The chain uses TRBV14 and TRBJ1-1; no definite D call. Trimming removed 5 bases at V and 2 bases at J, with 9 bases between. CDR1 and CDR2 from the germline V gene are SGHDN and FVKESK. The length of the CDR3 is 13 residues. CDR3 residues: CASSSSVNTEAFF. CDR3 nucleotide sequence: TGTGCCAGCAGCAGTTCAGTCAACACTGAAGCTTTCTTT.

V usage is TRBV4-1 and J usage is TRBJ2-7, with D perhaps TRBD1 (6 bases). With 2 bases removed from V and 2 bases from J, the gap between germline ends came to 13 bases. CDR1 is MGHRA, CDR2 YSYEKL, per germline. The CDR3 has 15 residues. The CDR3 protein is CASSQFTGLPYEQYF. In nucleotides, the CDR3 is TGCGCCAGCAGCCAATTCACAGGGCTTCCCTACGAGCAGTACTTC.

Here the CDR3 reads CASSGQGADGYTF. The CDR3 coding sequence is TGTGCCAGCAGTGGACAGGGGGCGGACGGCTACACCTTC. This chain joins TRBV27 and TRBJ1-2; 11 bases align to TRBD1. Looked up from germline, CDR1 is MNHEY and CDR2 is SMNVEV (reference sequence). After removal of 5 bases from V and 8 bases from J, the junction contained 4 bases not matched to a gene. CDR3 size: 13 residues.